A single sample is the source of the 27 T cell receptor beta chains below, sequenced in a study of beta chain features in type 1 diabetes. Investigators reverse transcribed all isolated RNA, so they sequenced expressed TCRB transcripts. Clones were sequenced by immunoSEQ multiplex PCR, and TCRdb holds only the in-frame ones, with some missing. The data show fewer than 250,000 clones, 12% to 15% seen once. Input material: naive CD4+ T cells from blood. All receptors derive from a woman aged 40-49 years in good health.

V and J are TRBV4-1 and TRBJ1-5, with D unclear. The V end lost 4 bases, the J end lost 6 bases, and 19 bases lay between the germline ends. CDR1 MGHRA and CDR2 YSYEKL come from the germline V gene. The length of the CDR3 is 16 residues. CDR3 amino acids: CASSPNLVREGQPQHF. The CDR3 DNA follows: TGCGCCAGCAGCCCAAACCTAGTGAGGGAAGGTCAGCCCCAGCATTTT.

This clone has only a few counts. V and J are TRBV5-1 and TRBJ2-5; TRBD2 might be the D (5 bases). This CDR3 contains 14 residues. The V gene's germline CDR1 is SGHRS and CDR2 YFSETQ. Trimming took 2 bases from V and 3 from J, leaving 11 bases between them. The CDR3 DNA reads TGCGCCAGCAGCTTCGGGGTGGGCAAAGAGACCCAGTACTTC. It translates to CASSFGVGKETQYF.

This clone showed up just a few times. V is TRBV6-1 and J is TRBJ2-7, with TRBD1 identical over 7 bases. The V and J ends lost 7 bases and 2 bases, in that order; junction bases with no gene match: 5. Per the germline V gene, CDR1 is MNHNS and CDR2 is SASEGT. This CDR3 comprises 13 residues. CDR3 bases: TGTGCCAGCACCTCGGGACAGACCTACGAGCAGTACTTC. The encoded protein is CASTSGQTYEQYF.

This sequence joins TRBV9 and TRBJ2-7; D may be TRBD1 (5 bases). Trimming left V 6 bases short and J 2 bases short, with 15 bases between. Germline V gives CDR1 SGDLS, CDR2 YYNGEE. The CDR3 totals 14 residues. DNA of the CDR3: TGTGCCAGCACCCCAGGAGACAGTACCTACGAGCAGTACTTC. Translation: CASTPGDSTYEQYF.

This clone occurred a few times. In DNA form, the CDR3 reads TGTGCCAGCAGTTGGGGGGAGTACCAAGAGACCCAGTACTTC. Protein: CASSWGEYQETQYF. The V and J genes are TRBV5-6 and TRBJ2-5; D might be TRBD2 (6 bases). The CDR3 is 14 amino acids. CDR1 SGHDT and CDR2 YYEEEE come from the germline V gene. V lost 5 bases and J 0 bases, leaving 11 bases between the germline ends.

The gene calls are TRBV11-2 and TRBJ1-2; 7 bases map to TRBD1. This CDR3 has 16 residues. Germline assignment: CDR1 SGHAT and CDR2 FQNNGV. Trimming at V came to 5 bases and at J to 5 bases, leaving 14 bases not matched to a gene. The CDR3 bases are TGTGCCAGCAGCCTCGCCCACAGGGGCCCTTGGTATGGCTACACCTTC. This sequence encodes CASSLAHRGPWYGYTF. Drawing the rest from reference TRBV11-2 and TRBJ1-2, the complete variable domain is EAGVAQSPRYKIIEKRQSVAFWCNPISGHATLYWYQQILGQGPKLLIQFQNNGVVDDSQLPKDRFSAERLKGVDSTLKIQPAKLEDSAVYLCASSLAHRGPWYGYTFGSGTRLTVV.

This clone was seen more than once but under ten times. This chain joins TRBV9 and TRBJ2-5; 9 nucleotides align to TRBD2. After removal of 3 bases from V and 4 bases from J, the junction contained 7 bases not matched to a gene. The CDR3 length is 15 residues. The germline V gene has CDR1 SGDLS and CDR2 YYNGEE. Here the CDR3 DNA reads TGTGCCAGCAGCGCGCGGGGGGGCATGGCAGAGACCCAGTACTTC. Translated, it gives CASSARGGMAETQYF. Together with reference TRBV9 and TRBJ2-5, the CDR3 gives the full variable domain: DSGVTQTPKHLITATGQRVTLRCSPRSGDLSVYWYQQSLDQGLQFLIQYYNGEERAKGNILERFSAQQFPDLHSELNLSSLELGDSALYFCASSARGGMAETQYFGPGTRLLVL.

V and J are TRBV18 and TRBJ2-7; D is possibly TRBD1 (5 bases). The CDR3 totals 15 residues. Germline assignment: CDR1 KGHSH and CDR2 LQKENI. The V end lost 0 bases, the J end lost 3 bases, and 12 bases lay between the germline ends. The CDR3 reads CASSPPDSVGYEQYF. CDR3 sequence (DNA): TGTGCCAGCTCACCACCTGACAGTGTTGGCTACGAGCAGTACTTC.

Only a few counts were recorded for this clone. The gene calls are TRBV11-2 and TRBJ2-5; TRBD2 matches at 13 bases. Germline CDR1 SGHAT, CDR2 FQNNGV. V lost 2 bases and J lost 2; bases outside the gene matches: 5. The CDR3 is made up of 17 amino acids. CDR3 region: CASSLQLAGGKQETQYF. The CDR3 DNA follows: TGTGCCAGCAGCTTACAACTAGCGGGGGGGAAACAAGAGACCCAGTACTTC.

The CDR3 nucleotides read TGTGCTAGTGGTTTGGTAAGGAGCGGGGTGTACAATGAGCAGTTCTTC. Amino acid sequence: CASGLVRSGVYNEQFF. The gene calls are TRBV12-5 and TRBJ2-1; TRBD2 agrees at 7 bases. The trim removed 0 bases at V and 4 bases at J, leaving 6 bases unmatched. Per germline, CDR1 LGHNT and CDR2 FRNRAP. The CDR3 is 16 residues long.

The CDR3, as DNA: TGTGCCATCAGGGAGCCTAGTTCATACGAGCAGTACTTC. Residues: CAIREPSSYEQYF. V is TRBV10-3 and J is TRBJ2-7; D is undetermined. This CDR3 has 13 amino acids. V was cut by 6 bases and J by 4 bases, with 13 bases left in between. Germline V lookup: CDR1 ENHRY, CDR2 SYGVKD.

Here the CDR3 DNA reads TGTGCCAGCAGCTTTCTCGGACAGGGGGCGAGTCAACCCCAGCATTTT. It is translated as CASSFLGQGASQPQHF. The rearrangement joins TRBV7-2 to TRBJ1-5, with 11 bases that match TRBD1. The V segment lost 3 bases and the J segment 10 bases; nucleotides outside the gene matches: 11. Germline CDR1 is SGHTA and CDR2 is FQGNSA. CDR3 length: 16 amino acids.

The chain is built from TRBV10-3 and TRBJ2-7, with D maybe TRBD1 (5 bases). The germline V and J ends were trimmed by 3 bases and 4 bases, with 7 bases remaining between them. Germline assignment: CDR1 ENHRY and CDR2 SYGVKD. The CDR3 is made up of 12 amino acids. CDR3 region: CAISEGEYEQYF. CDR3 DNA sequence: TGTGCCATCAGTGAAGGGGAATACGAGCAGTACTTC.

The chain has TRBV7-2 and TRBJ2-4; TRBD2 might be the D (6 bases). The germline V gene has CDR1 SGHTA and CDR2 FQGNSA. The V gene lost 2 bases and the J gene lost 8 bases, with 13 bases spanning the gap. The CDR3 has 14 residues. The CDR3 nucleotides are TGTGCCAGCAGCTTACAGCGGGCGAGCCACATTCAGTACTTC. It codes for CASSLQRASHIQYF.

This clone was seen a handful of times. This sequence joins TRBV6-6 and TRBJ1-1; D not resolved. This CDR3 contains 11 residues. V was shortened by 5 bases and J by 5 bases, with 6 bases between the two germline ends. Germline V CDR1 and CDR2: MNHNY, SVGAGI (reference sequence). The CDR3, as DNA: TGTGCCAGCAGTCCGGGGACTGAAGCTTTCTTT. Its translation is CASSPGTEAFF.

CDR3 in amino acids: CASSPDSRGNTIYF. The DNA for the CDR3 is TGTGCCAGTAGTCCAGACAGCCGTGGAAACACCATATATTTT. The gene calls are TRBV19 and TRBJ1-3; D may be TRBD1 (5 bases). The length of the CDR3 is 14 residues. V lost 5 bases and J lost 3, with 11 bases in between. The V gene's germline CDR1 is LNHDA and CDR2 SQIVND (reference sequence). The full variable domain, completed using reference TRBV19 and TRBJ1-3, is DGGITQSPKYLFRKEGQNVTLSCEQNLNHDAMYWYRQDPGQGLRLIYYSQIVNDFQKGDIAEGYSVSREKKESFPLTVTSAQKNPTAFYLCASSPDSRGNTIYFGEGSWLTVV.

V usage is TRBV9 and J usage is TRBJ2-7; 7 nucleotides line up with TRBD1. The CDR3 runs to 14 residues. CDR1 and CDR2 from the germline V gene are SGDLS and YYNGEE. V trimming: 2 bases; J trimming: 3 bases; junction bases outside the gene matches: 5. The CDR3 region has the DNA TGTGCCAGCAGCGTCGCGGCAGGGGGCTACGAGCAGTACTTC. This encodes CASSVAAGGYEQYF.

This sequence joins TRBV4-3 and TRBJ1-1; D perhaps matches TRBD1 (6 bases). The V gene lost 3 bases and the J gene lost 1 base, with 9 bases spanning the gap. Looked up from germline, CDR1 is LGHNA and CDR2 is YSLEER. The CDR3 extends over 14 amino acids. As DNA, the CDR3 is TGCGCCAGCAGCCAGATGACAGGGAACACTGAAGCTTTCTTT. It is translated as CASSQMTGNTEAFF.

The rearrangement uses TRBV6-5 and TRBJ2-7; D not certain. Germline V gives CDR1 MNHEY, CDR2 SVGAGI. V was trimmed by 2 bases and J by 0 bases, leaving 14 bases between them. This CDR3 is 16 amino acids long. CDR3 bases: TGTGCCAGCAGTTACGGTTCCTCCTTGAGCTCCTACGAGCAGTACTTC. It is translated as CASSYGSSLSSYEQYF.

The chain joins TRBV6-5 to TRBJ2-7, with D possibly matching TRBD1 (6 bases). CDR1 and CDR2 from the germline V gene are MNHEY and SVGAGI. This CDR3 is built from 14 residues. V shed 5 bases and J shed 2 bases, with 13 bases lying between them. The CDR3 DNA reads as TGTGCCAGCAGTGGTACAGGGACGGCCTACGAGCAGTACTTC. As protein: CASSGTGTAYEQYF.

Only a few counts were recorded for this clone. The CDR3 DNA reads TGTGCCAGCAAAGTGGAGACAGGCTCCTACGAGCAGTACTTC. Encoded protein: CASKVETGSYEQYF. This chain uses TRBV7-6 with TRBJ2-7, with D perhaps matching TRBD1 (6 bases). The CDR3 consists of 14 residues. Looked up from germline, CDR1 is SGHVS and CDR2 is FNYEAQ. V lost 7 bases, J lost 0 bases, and 13 bases lay in between.

The rearrangement uses TRBV7-9 and TRBJ2-7, with D perhaps matching TRBD2 (6 bases). Trimming took off 1 base at V and 1 base at J, with 11 bases between the two ends. The V gene's germline CDR1 is SEHNR and CDR2 FQNEAQ (reference sequence). The CDR3 is made up of 15 amino acids. The CDR3 sequence: CASSLGGVGSYEQYF. CDR3 sequence (DNA): TGTGCCAGCAGCTTAGGGGGGGTTGGGTCCTACGAGCAGTACTTC.

The rearrangement links TRBV4-3 to TRBJ2-2; 7 bases match TRBD2. Germline V gene lookup returns CDR1 LGHNA and CDR2 YSLEER. Trimming took 0 bases from V and 4 from J; bases not matched to a gene: 5. This CDR3 has 16 residues. The CDR3, as DNA: TGCGCCAGCAGCCAAGAGGGGGGGGGTGGCACCGGGGAGCTGTTTTTT. It is translated as CASSQEGGGGTGELFF.

This clone was counted between two and nine times. The rearrangement joins TRBV6-5 to TRBJ2-5; D is perhaps TRBD1 (6 bases). The V and J ends lost 0 bases and 5 bases respectively, with 10 bases between them. Germline CDR1 is MNHEY and CDR2 is SVGAGI. CDR3 length equals 14 residues. The CDR3 region is CASSYSKRGETQYF. The CDR3 DNA is TGTGCCAGCAGTTACTCGAAGAGGGGGGAGACCCAGTACTTC.

This clone was observed a handful of times. The chain couples TRBV11-2 to TRBJ2-1, with D perhaps matching TRBD1 (6 bases). Germline assignment: CDR1 SGHAT and CDR2 FQNNGV. V was cut by 1 base and J by 9 bases, with 19 bases left in between. CDR3 length: 16 amino acids. CDR3 loop: CASSLAYRGRGTEQFF. CDR3 DNA: TGTGCCAGCAGCTTAGCATATCGGGGCAGGGGTACTGAGCAGTTCTTC.

The chain carries TRBV6-1 and TRBJ2-3; D ambiguous. Germline CDR1 reads MNHNS; CDR2 reads SASEGT. Trimming removed 0 bases from V and 5 bases from J, with 9 bases in between. The CDR3 is made up of 14 amino acids. This CDR3 is CASSEAVVRDTQYF. In nucleotides, the CDR3 is TGTGCCAGCAGTGAAGCAGTGGTCAGAGATACGCAGTATTTT.

The chain uses TRBV19 and TRBJ2-5; TRBD2 might be the D (6 bases). CDR3 length: 14 amino acids. V was trimmed by 3 bases and J by 5 bases, leaving 13 bases between them. The germline gives CDR1 LNHDA, CDR2 SQIVND (reference sequence). Here the CDR3 reads CASSIGGNRETQYF. The CDR3 region has the DNA TGTGCCAGTAGTATCGGAGGGAATAGGGAGACCCAGTACTTC.